These T cell receptor beta chains were read from a single sample in a study of identical twins. Each CDR3 protein gets one entry after TCRdb re-called the 5' RACE reads with MiXCR. The table has roughly 500,000 distinct CDR3 sequences, 22% seen once; the top ten hold 0.75% to 0.95%. These data were also reused for a study on T cells expressing NK-cell markers.

The specimen was CD4+ T cells sorted from blood. These receptors were collected from a woman aged 18-29 years in good health. The CDR3 runs from the conserved cysteine through the conserved F or W. The D gene is left open where the match is weak. Where a row states a size, it is once, few, many or the class of an expanded clone; other rows omit it.

>TRBJ2-1|-|-|TRBV6-2/TRBV6-3
CASSGASTSSYNEQFF
TGTGCCAGCAGTGGGGCTAGCACGAGCTCCTACAATGAGCAGTTCTTC
>TRBJ2-2|-|TRBD2|TRBV6-4
CASSESGRAPGELFF
TGTGCCAGCAGTGAGAGCGGGAGGGCCCCCGGGGAGCTGTTTTTT
>TRBJ1-1|few|-|TRBV7-8
CASSLGPSSTEAFF
TGTGCCAGCAGCTTAGGGCCCTCGAGCACTGAAGCTTTCTTT
>TRBJ2-4|-|-|TRBV28
CASSLAQNIQYF
TGTGCCAGCAGTTTAGCTCAAAACATTCAGTACTTC
>TRBJ2-3|many|-|TRBV24-1
CATSDSRAGGDTQYF
TGTGCCACCAGTGATTCTCGAGCGGGTGGAGATACGCAGTATTTT
>TRBJ1-5|few|-|TRBV10-2
CASSESTPSIEPQHF
TGCGCCAGCAGTGAGTCGACGCCCTCTATTGAGCCCCAGCATTTT
>TRBJ2-2|-|-|TRBV6-2/TRBV6-3
CASSTVLGDHFNTGELFF
TGTGCCAGCAGTACCGTATTGGGGGATCACTTCAACACCGGGGAGCTGTTTTTT
>TRBJ2-3|-|-|TRBV23-1
CASRRSYF
TGCGCCAGCAGACGATCGTATTTT
>TRBJ2-3|many|-|TRBV29-1
CSVSSPPGQRTQYF
TGCAGCGTTTCCTCCCCTCCGGGACAAAGGACGCAGTATTTT
>TRBJ2-1|-|TRBD2|TRBV12-3/TRBV12-4
CASSGAGFSYNEQFF
TGTGCCAGCAGTGGAGCGGGGTTTTCCTACAATGAGCAGTTCTTC